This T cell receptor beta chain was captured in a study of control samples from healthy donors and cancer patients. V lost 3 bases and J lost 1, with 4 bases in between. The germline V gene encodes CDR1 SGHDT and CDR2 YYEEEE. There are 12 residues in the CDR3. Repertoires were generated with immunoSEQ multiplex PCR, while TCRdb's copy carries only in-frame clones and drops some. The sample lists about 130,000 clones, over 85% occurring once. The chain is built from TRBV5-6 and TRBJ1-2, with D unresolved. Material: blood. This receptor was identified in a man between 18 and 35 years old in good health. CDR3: CASSSINYGYTF. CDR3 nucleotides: TGTGCCAGCAGCTCCATTAACTATGGCTACACCTTC.